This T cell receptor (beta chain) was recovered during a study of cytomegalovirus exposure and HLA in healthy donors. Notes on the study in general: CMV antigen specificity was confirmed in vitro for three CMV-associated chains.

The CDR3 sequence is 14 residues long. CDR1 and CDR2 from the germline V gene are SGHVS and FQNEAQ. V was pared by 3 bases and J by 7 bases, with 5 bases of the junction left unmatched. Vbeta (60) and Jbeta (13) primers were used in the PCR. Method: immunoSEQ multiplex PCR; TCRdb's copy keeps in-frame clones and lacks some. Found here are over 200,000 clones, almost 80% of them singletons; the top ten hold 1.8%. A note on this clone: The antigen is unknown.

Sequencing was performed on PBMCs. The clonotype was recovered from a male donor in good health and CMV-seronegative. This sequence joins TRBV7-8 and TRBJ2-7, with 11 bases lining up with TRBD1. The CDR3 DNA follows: TGTGCCAGCAGCTTGGGGGGACAGGGGGGAGAGCAGTACTTC. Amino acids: CASSLGGQGGEQYF.